The 11 T cell receptor beta chains below come from one sample, sequenced in a study of post-analysis software for immune sequencing data. Overall study results and limits: There were a handful of TRBV segments more frequent in patients than controls, and TRBV5-6, TRBV5-1 and TRBV20-1 were among them.

For these receptors, no antigen is known. Researchers reported that TCR beta cDNA libraries carried unique molecular identifiers. TCRdb passed the PCR reads through MiXCR, listing each CDR3 protein once. There are 820,000 or so distinct CDR3 sequences in the sample; roughly 58% occur only once, and 4.6% lies in the top ten. The sequencing sample was made of blood. The receptors shown here come from a girl between 5 and 17 years old with multiple sclerosis.

Remarks on this clonotype: A junction boundary mismatches the germline segment, possibly from a read error. The chain combines TRBV20-1 with TRBJ2-7, with D tentatively TRBD2 (5 bases). The CDR3 has 13 amino acids. Germline lookup yields CDR1 DFQATT and CDR2 SNEGSKA (reference sequence). CDR3 protein: CSANGVSSYEQYF. Written as DNA, the CDR3 is TGCAGCGCTAACGGGGTCTCCTCCTACGAGCAGTACTTC.

This chain uses TRBV20-1 with TRBJ2-2; unclear D gene. The CDR3 is made up of 13 amino acids. Per germline, CDR1 DFQATT and CDR2 SNEGSKA (reference sequence). The CDR3 loop reads CTAPGLVPGELFF. The CDR3 nucleotides read TGCACTGCCCCCGGGCTAGTTCCCGGGGAGCTGTTTTTT.

Only a few counts were recorded for this clonotype. CDR3 loop: CASRQDGFANTGELFF. Here the CDR3 DNA reads TGTGCCAGCAGACAGGACGGATTCGCGAACACCGGGGAGCTGTTTTTT. The chain recombines TRBV6-4 with TRBJ2-2; maybe TRBD1 (5 bases). The length of the CDR3 is 16 residues. Trimming removed 6 bases at V and 0 bases at J, with 14 bases between. The germline gives CDR1 MRHNA, CDR2 SNTAGT.

This clonotype was seen a few times. The V gene is TRBV6-6, the J gene TRBJ2-5; D call uncertain. The CDR3 is made up of 15 amino acids. Germline CDR1 is MNHNY and CDR2 is SVGAGI (reference sequence). With 0 bases removed from V and 4 bases from J, the gap between germline ends came to 12 bases. The CDR3 DNA is TGTGCCAGCAGTTACTCGAAGGGTTACGGAGAGACCCAGTACTTC. It codes for CASSYSKGYGETQYF.

This clonotype has just a few counts. The chain couples TRBV7-8 to TRBJ2-1; D is ambiguous. CDR3 length equals 16 residues. From germline, CDR1 is SGHVS and CDR2 FQNEAQ. V lost 3 bases and J lost 0, with 12 bases in between. CDR3 DNA: TGTGCCAGCAGCTTCCGGGCCGTGAGCTCCTACAATGAGCAGTTCTTC. Its protein product is CASSFRAVSSYNEQFF.

The rearrangement uses TRBV12-3 or TRBV12-4 and TRBJ1-2; 7 bases agree with TRBD1. V dropped 5 bases and J dropped 5; count of bases not matched to a gene: 5. This CDR3 is built from 13 residues. CDR3 DNA: TGTGCCAGCAGTCGGGGACAGCATTATGGCTACACCTTC. As protein: CASSRGQHYGYTF.

This clonotype was detected a few times. The chain couples TRBV5-1 to TRBJ2-3, with 7 bases that match TRBD1. Germline assignment: CDR1 SGHRS and CDR2 YFSETQ. The CDR3 runs to 15 residues. Trimming cost V 4 bases and J 0 bases; bases outside gene matches: 5. As DNA, the CDR3 is TGCGCCAGCAGCGACAGGGAAATGAGCACAGATACGCAGTATTTT. Its protein is CASSDREMSTDTQYF.

The chain joins TRBV6-5 to TRBJ2-3, with 8 bases matching TRBD1. CDR3 length: 14 residues. Per germline, CDR1 MNHEY and CDR2 SVGAGI. J was trimmed by 5 bases and V by 2 bases; bases with no gene match: 3. The CDR3 coding sequence is TGTGCCAGCAGTTACGCAGGGGGCGGAGATACGCAGTATTTT. Translating gives CASSYAGGGDTQYF.

The chain carries TRBV3-1 and TRBJ2-5; 7 bases fit TRBD1. V dropped 4 bases and J dropped 1; count of bases not matched to a gene: 6. The CDR3 totals 15 residues. Germline V gene data show CDR1 as LGHDT and CDR2 as YNNKEL (reference sequence). CDR3 coding DNA: TGTGCCAGCAGCCGTCCGGACAGGACCCAAGAGACCCAGTACTTC. It codes for CASSRPDRTQETQYF.

V gene TRBV5-1 combines with J gene TRBJ2-7; D remains ambiguous. Germline V gene data show CDR1 as SGHRS and CDR2 as YFSETQ. V was pared by 3 bases and J by 2 bases, with 18 bases between. The CDR3 has 16 amino acids. As DNA, the CDR3 is TGCGCCAGCAGCTATAGGCCCGAGTTGGGGACCTACGAGCAGTACTTC. It is translated as CASSYRPELGTYEQYF.

This clonotype was observed a few times. This chain links TRBV20-1 with TRBJ2-3; 8 nucleotides match TRBD2. The CDR3 has 20 residues. Germline V CDR1 and CDR2: DFQATT, SNEGSKA (reference sequence). Germline trimming cut 0 bases from V and 0 bases from J; bases unmatched to any gene: 17. The CDR3 here is CSARDPWGGRNEISTDTQYF. DNA for the CDR3: TGCAGTGCTAGAGACCCCTGGGGCGGGAGGAACGAAATTAGCACAGATACGCAGTATTTT.